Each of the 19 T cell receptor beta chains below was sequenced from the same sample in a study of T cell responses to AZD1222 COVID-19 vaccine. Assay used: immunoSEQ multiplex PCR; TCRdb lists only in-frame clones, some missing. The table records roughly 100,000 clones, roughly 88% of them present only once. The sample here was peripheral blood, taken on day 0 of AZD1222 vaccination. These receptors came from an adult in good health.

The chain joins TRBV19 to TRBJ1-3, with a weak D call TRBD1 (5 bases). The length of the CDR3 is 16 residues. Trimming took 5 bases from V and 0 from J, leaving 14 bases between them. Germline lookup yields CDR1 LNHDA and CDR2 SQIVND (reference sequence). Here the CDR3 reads CASSLPGLNSGNTIYF. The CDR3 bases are TGTGCCAGTAGTCTGCCGGGACTGAACTCTGGAAACACCATATATTTT.

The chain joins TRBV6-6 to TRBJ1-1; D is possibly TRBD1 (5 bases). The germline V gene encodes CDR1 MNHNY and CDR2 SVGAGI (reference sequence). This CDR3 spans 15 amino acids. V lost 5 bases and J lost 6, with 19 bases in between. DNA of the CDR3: TGTGCCAGCAGTCGTGGACTTACAGGTTCATCTGAAGCTTTCTTT. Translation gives CASSRGLTGSSEAFF.

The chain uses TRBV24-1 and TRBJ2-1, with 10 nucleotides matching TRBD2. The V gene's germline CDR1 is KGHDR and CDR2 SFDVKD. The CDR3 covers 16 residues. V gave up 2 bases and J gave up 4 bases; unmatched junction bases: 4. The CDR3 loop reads CATSDSGTSVYNEQFF. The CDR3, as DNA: TGTGCCACCAGTGATTCCGGGACTAGCGTTTACAATGAGCAGTTCTTC.

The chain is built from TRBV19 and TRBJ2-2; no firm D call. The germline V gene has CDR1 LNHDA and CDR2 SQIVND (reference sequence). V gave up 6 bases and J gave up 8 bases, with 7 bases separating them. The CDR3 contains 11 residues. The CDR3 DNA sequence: TGTGCCAGTAGCCGTCGGGGGGAGCTGTTTTTT. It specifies CASSRRGELFF.

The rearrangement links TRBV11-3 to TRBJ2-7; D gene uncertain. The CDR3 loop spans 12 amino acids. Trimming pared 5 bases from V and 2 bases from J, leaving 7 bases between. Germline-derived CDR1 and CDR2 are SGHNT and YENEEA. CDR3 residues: CASSISPYEQYF. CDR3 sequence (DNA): TGTGCCAGCAGCATCTCACCCTACGAGCAGTACTTC.

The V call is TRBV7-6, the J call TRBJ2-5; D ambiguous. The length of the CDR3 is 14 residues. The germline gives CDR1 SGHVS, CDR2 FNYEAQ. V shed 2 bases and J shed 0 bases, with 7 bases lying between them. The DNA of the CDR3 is TGTGCCAGCAGCTTACGGGCAGACCAAGAGACCCAGTACTTC. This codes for CASSLRADQETQYF. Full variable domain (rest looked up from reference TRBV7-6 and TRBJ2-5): GAGVSQSPRYKVTKRGQDVALRCDPISGHVSLYWYRQALGQGPEFLTYFNYEAQQDKSGLPNDRFSAERPEGSISTLTIQRTEQRDSAMYRCASSLRADQETQYFGPGTRLLVL.

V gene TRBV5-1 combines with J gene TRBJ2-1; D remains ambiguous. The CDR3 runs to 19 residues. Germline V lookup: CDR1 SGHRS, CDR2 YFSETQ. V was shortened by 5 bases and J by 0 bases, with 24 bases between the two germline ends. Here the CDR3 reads CASRKIQKPSTTSYNEQFF. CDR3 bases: TGCGCCAGCAGAAAAATCCAGAAACCGTCTACTACCTCCTACAATGAGCAGTTCTTC.

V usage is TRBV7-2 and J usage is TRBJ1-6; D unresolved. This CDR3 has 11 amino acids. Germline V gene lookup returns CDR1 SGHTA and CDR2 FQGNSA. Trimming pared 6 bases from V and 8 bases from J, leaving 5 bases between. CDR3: CASRRDSPLHF. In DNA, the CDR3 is TGTGCCAGCAGGAGGGATTCACCCCTCCACTTT.

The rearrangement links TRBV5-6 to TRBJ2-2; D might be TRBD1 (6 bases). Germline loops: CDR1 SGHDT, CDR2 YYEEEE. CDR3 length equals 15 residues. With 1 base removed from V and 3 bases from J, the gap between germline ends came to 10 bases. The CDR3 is CASSLFRGYTGELFF. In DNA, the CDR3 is TGTGCCAGCAGCTTGTTCAGGGGATACACCGGGGAGCTGTTTTTT.

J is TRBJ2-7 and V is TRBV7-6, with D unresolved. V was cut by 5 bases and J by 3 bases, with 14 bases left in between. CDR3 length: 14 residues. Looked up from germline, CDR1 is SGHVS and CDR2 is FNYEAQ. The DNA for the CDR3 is TGTGCCAGCAGCCCCATCGGCCGGGTCTACGAGCAGTACTTC. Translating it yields CASSPIGRVYEQYF.

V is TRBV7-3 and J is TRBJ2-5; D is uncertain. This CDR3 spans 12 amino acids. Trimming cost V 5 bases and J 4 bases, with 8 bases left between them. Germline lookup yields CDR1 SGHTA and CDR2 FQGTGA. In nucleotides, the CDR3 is TGTGCCAGCAGCGGGTCCGGAGAGACCCAGTACTTC. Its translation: CASSGSGETQYF.

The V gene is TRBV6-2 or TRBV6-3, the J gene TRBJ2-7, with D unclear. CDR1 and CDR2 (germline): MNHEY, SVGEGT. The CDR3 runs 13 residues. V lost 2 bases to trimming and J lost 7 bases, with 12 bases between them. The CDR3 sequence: CASSYARTLEQYF. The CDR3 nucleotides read TGTGCCAGCAGTTACGCGCGTACTCTGGAGCAGTACTTC.

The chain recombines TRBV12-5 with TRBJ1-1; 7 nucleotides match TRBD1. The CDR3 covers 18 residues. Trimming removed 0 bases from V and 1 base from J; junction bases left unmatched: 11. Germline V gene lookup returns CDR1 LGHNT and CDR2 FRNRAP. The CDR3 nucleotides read TGTGCTAGTGGTTTGGTAAGGGGGCTATCCCCCGGGAACACTGAAGCTTTCTTT. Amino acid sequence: CASGLVRGLSPGNTEAFF.

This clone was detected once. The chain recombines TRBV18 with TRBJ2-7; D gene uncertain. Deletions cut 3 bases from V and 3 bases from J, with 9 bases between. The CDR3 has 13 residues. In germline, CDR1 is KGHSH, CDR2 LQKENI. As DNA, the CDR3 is TGTGCCAGCTCACCTTCATCAAACTACGAGCAGTACTTC. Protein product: CASSPSSNYEQYF.

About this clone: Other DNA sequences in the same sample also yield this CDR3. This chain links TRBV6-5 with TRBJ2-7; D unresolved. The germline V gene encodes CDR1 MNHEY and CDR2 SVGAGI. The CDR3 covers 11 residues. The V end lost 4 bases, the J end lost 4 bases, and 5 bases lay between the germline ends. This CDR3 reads CASSSLYEQYF. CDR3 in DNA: TGTGCCAGCAGTTCCCTTTACGAGCAGTACTTC.

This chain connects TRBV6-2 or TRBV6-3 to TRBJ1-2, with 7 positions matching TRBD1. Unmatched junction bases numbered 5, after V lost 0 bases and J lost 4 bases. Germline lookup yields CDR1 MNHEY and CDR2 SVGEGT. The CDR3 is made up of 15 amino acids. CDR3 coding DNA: TGTGCCAGCAGTTACTCACGACAGGGCTTCTATGGCTACACCTTC. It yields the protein CASSYSRQGFYGYTF.

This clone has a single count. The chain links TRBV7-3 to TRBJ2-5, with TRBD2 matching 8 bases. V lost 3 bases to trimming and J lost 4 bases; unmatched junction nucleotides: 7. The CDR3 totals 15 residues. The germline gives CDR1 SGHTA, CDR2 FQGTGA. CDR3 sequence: CASSFAGLAGETQYF. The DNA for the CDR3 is TGTGCCAGCAGCTTCGCGGGGCTAGCGGGAGAGACCCAGTACTTC.

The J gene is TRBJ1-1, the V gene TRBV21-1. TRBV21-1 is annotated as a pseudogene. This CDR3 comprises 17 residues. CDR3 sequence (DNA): TGTGCCAGCAGCGCTCAGCATAGCTTGCAGCCGTACACTGAAGCTTTCTTT. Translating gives CASSAQHSLQPYTEAFF.

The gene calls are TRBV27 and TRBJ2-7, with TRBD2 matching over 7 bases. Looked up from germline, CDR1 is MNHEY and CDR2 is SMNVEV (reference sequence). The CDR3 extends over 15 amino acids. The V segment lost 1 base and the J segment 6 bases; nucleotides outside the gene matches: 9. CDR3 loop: CASSLFYGRNSEQYF. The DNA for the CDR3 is TGTGCCAGCAGTTTATTCTACGGGAGGAACTCCGAGCAGTACTTC.